This T cell receptor beta chain was recorded in a study of breast tumors, draining lymph nodes, adjacent tissues. Breast cancer patients provided tissue from their axillary draining lymph nodes. This clonotype came up many times. V lost 0 bases to trimming and J lost 7 bases, with 10 bases between them. In germline, CDR1 is MNHEY, CDR2 SMNVEV (reference sequence). The CDR3 consists of 15 residues. TCRdb called the multiplex PCR reads again in MiXCR, with one record for every CDR3 protein. Of around 230,000 distinct CDR3 sequences in the sample, less than 40% were seen once. Specimen: axillary lymph node tissue. The chain has TRBV27 and TRBJ1-6, with D unresolved. The receptor was isolated from a female donor with breast cancer. Some clones in this sample may be carry-over from other donors' samples. CDR3 in amino acids: CASSLSTTVNSPLHF. CDR3 bases: TGTGCCAGCAGTTTATCTACGACGGTAAATTCACCCCTCCACTTT.